Listed below are T cell receptor beta chains from one sample, sequenced in a study of T cells after yellow fever vaccination. TCRdb reanalysed the 5' RACE reads using MiXCR and keeps one entry per CDR3 protein. The sample lists 450,000 to 600,000 distinct CDR3 sequences, less than 20% seen once, with roughly 17% in the top ten. Sequences were derived from PBMCs, sampled about 5 days after the first yellow fever vaccination. These receptors all come from a man younger than 35 who received the YFV17D yellow fever vaccine. The CDR3 runs from the conserved cysteine through the conserved F or W. A D gene is named only where the DNA matches it firmly. Clone size is given for some rows only: seen once, a few or many times, or a class if the clone is expanded.

D gene	V gene	J gene	clone size	CDR3 DNA	CDR3 protein
.	TRBV4-2	TRBJ1-2	.	TGTGCCAGCAGCTCCCTAGCGTCTTCGGATGATGGCTACACCTTC	CASSSLASSDDGYTF
.	TRBV20-1	TRBJ2-7	.	TGCAGTGCTGGGGCCCTCGTGGAGGAGCAGTACTTC	CSAGALVEEQYF
TRBD1	TRBV11-1	TRBJ2-2	few	TGTGCCAGCAGCTTAGTCGGGACAGGAGTTACCGGGGAGCTGTTTTTT	CASSLVGTGVTGELFF
.	TRBV12-3/TRBV12-4	TRBJ2-5	.	TGTGCCAGCAGTACCCGAGGGACTTTAAAGGAGACCCAGTACTTC	CASSTRGTLKETQYF
.	TRBV7-9	TRBJ2-1	few	TGTGCCACCGACCTAAATGATTTAGGGGGAGGGGTCAATGAGCAGTTCTTC	CATDLNDLGGGVNEQFF
.	TRBV10-3	TRBJ1-5	.	TGTGCCATCAGTCCGTCGGGGGGGGACCAGCCCCAGCATTTT	CAISPSGGDQPQHF
.	TRBV30	TRBJ1-5	.	TGTGCCTGGAGTCCGGGGGGTAGCGGACAGCCCCAGCATTTT	CAWSPGGSGQPQHF
TRBD1	TRBV27	TRBJ2-7	.	TGTGCCAGCAGCCCACGACAGGGGGACCACGAGCAGTACTTC	CASSPRQGDHEQYF
.	TRBV5-4	TRBJ1-2	few	TGTGCCAGCAGCCCGCCAAGAGCTAACTATGGCTACACCTTC	CASSPPRANYGYTF
.	TRBV11-2	TRBJ1-6	.	TGTGCCAGCAGCCCGAGTAATGGGCCACCCCTCCACTTT	CASSPSNGPPLHF
TRBD1	TRBV29-1	TRBJ1-2	.	TGCAGCGCCCGGGGACAGGGGATCAACACCTTC	CSARGQGINTF
.	TRBV28	TRBJ2-6	few	TGTGCCAGCAGAGGAAAGGGAGCTGGGGCCAACGTCCTGACTTTC	CASRGKGAGANVLTF
TRBD1	TRBV9	TRBJ2-2	.	TGTGCCAGCAGCGGAGGACAGGGGAGGACCGGGGAGCTGTTTTTT	CASSGGQGRTGELFF
.	TRBV27	TRBJ1-1	.	TGTGCCAGCAACGTAAGGGGGGGGAACACTGAAGCTTTCTTT	CASNVRGGNTEAFF
TRBD1	TRBV5-5	TRBJ1-5	many	TGTGCCAGCAGCTTGGTATGGGACAGCCTCGGGCAGCCCCAGCATTTT	CASSLVWDSLGQPQHF
.	TRBV5-6	TRBJ2-5	few	TGTGCCAGTAGAAGGCTGGGGGAGACCCAGTACTTC	CASRRLGETQYF
.	TRBV7-9	TRBJ2-5	few	TGTGCCAGCACCTCGTACCAAGAGACCCAGTACTTC	CASTSYQETQYF
TRBD1	TRBV6-1	TRBJ1-2	many	TGTGCCAGCAGAACAGGGGCTAACTATGGCTACACCTTC	CASRTGANYGYTF
.	TRBV7-9	TRBJ2-2	.	TGTGCCAGCACCATTTCAGGAACCGGGGAGCTGTTTTTT	CASTISGTGELFF
.	TRBV2	TRBJ1-2	few	TGTGCCAGCAGTGAAGCGTCAGGGAAGGATGGCTACACCTTC	CASSEASGKDGYTF
TRBD2	TRBV4-1	TRBJ2-2	many	TGCGCCAGCAGCCTTTATTTCCGGGACTACAACACCGGGGAGCTGTTTTTT	CASSLYFRDYNTGELFF
.	TRBV5-1	TRBJ2-3	.	TGCGCCAGCAGCTTGCAGGGGGGAGGGGCGAGCGAAATCACAGATACGCAGTATTTT	CASSLQGGGASEITDTQYF
.	TRBV5-1	TRBJ2-5	many	TGCGCCAGCAGCTCCGGATGGGAGACCCAGTACTTC	CASSSGWETQYF
.	TRBV20-1	TRBJ2-4	.	TGCAGTGCCCCACTCTCCAGTTCTGACATTCAGTACTTC	CSAPLSSSDIQYF
TRBD2	TRBV20-1	TRBJ2-5	.	TGCAGTGCTAGAGGCCCTAGCGGGGAGGCCCAGTACTTC	CSARGPSGEAQYF
.	TRBV6-2/TRBV6-3	TRBJ1-1	few	TGTGCCAGCAGTTACCAGGACTGGTCTGAAGCTTTCTTT	CASSYQDWSEAFF
.	TRBV5-4	TRBJ1-2	few	TGTGCCAGCAGCCGGGGGGCCCCCTCTAACTATGGCTACACCTTC	CASSRGAPSNYGYTF
.	TRBV6-1	TRBJ2-6	.	TGTGCCAGCAGGGGTCTTAGTAAGAACAGGGACTCTGGGGCCAACGTCCTGACTTTC	CASRGLSKNRDSGANVLTF
TRBD1	TRBV27	TRBJ2-1	.	TGTGCCAGCAGTTTGGGGACAGGGCTGAATAATGAGCAGTTCTTC	CASSLGTGLNNEQFF
.	TRBV3-1	TRBJ1-5	few	TGTGCCAGCAGCCAAGATGGGGGGATGGGTCAGCCCCAGCATTTT	CASSQDGGMGQPQHF
.	TRBV4-3	TRBJ2-5	.	TGCGCCAGCAGCCAAGAAGCCCGGTTCGGGGCGGAGACCCAGTACTTC	CASSQEARFGAETQYF
TRBD1	TRBV4-1	TRBJ1-5	few	TGCGCCAGCAGCCAAGCTGGGACAGGGAATCAGCCCCAGCATTTT	CASSQAGTGNQPQHF
TRBD1	TRBV23-1	TRBJ2-2	many	TGCGCCAGCAGTCAATTGGGGACAGGGGCGACCGGGGAGCTGTTTTTT	CASSQLGTGATGELFF
.	TRBV4-1	TRBJ1-5	few	TGCGCCAGCAGCCAAGAGACGGGGAATCAGCGGCCCCAGCATTTT	CASSQETGNQRPQHF
.	TRBV4-3	TRBJ2-5	.	TGCGCCAGCAGCCCGAGGGTCTCACCGGGGCGAACCCAAGAGACCCAGTACTTC	CASSPRVSPGRTQETQYF
TRBD1	TRBV25-1	TRBJ1-1	.	TGTGCCAGCAGTGTCGCGACAGGGGAAGCTTTCTTT	CASSVATGEAFF
.	TRBV6-1	TRBJ2-7	few	TGTGCCAGCAGACCTATGATCTCCTACGAGCAGTACTTC	CASRPMISYEQYF
TRBD2	TRBV9	TRBJ2-1	.	TGTGCCAGCAGCCCCCAGAAGCGGGGGCCGCCTGAGCAGTTCTTC	CASSPQKRGPPEQFF